The clone carrying this T cell receptor (beta chain) was seen a few times. The antigen is undetermined. The repertoire was sequenced with immunoSEQ multiplex PCR; TCRdb's copy has only in-frame clones and lacks some. The repertoire has some 5,800 clones, around 77% of them found once; the top ten carry more than 80%. This entry belongs to a study of STAT3 mutations in large granular lymphocyte leukemia. As for the study in general: Among longitudinally sequenced T-LGLL patients, roughly half had canonical activating STAT3 mutations detected. Study-wide findings and caveats: In T-cell large granular lymphocyte leukemia, about half of patients showed multiple immunodominant subclonotypes. Suggested: STAT3 mutation was not the ancestral event for these clonal expansions.

Germline lookup yields CDR1 LNHDA and CDR2 SQIVND (reference sequence). V was clipped by 5 bases and J by 5 bases; unmatched bases: 8. The CDR3 has 14 amino acids. The sequencing input was peripheral blood mononuclear cells. The clonotype comes from a man aged 35-49 years with T-cell large granular lymphocyte leukemia. Some clones in this sample may be carry-over from other donors' samples. The chain uses TRBV19 and TRBJ2-5, with 7 bases lining up with TRBD1. DNA for the CDR3: TGTGCCAGTAGTTCGGGACAGATCGGGGAGACCCAGTACTTC. The encoded protein is CASSSGQIGETQYF.